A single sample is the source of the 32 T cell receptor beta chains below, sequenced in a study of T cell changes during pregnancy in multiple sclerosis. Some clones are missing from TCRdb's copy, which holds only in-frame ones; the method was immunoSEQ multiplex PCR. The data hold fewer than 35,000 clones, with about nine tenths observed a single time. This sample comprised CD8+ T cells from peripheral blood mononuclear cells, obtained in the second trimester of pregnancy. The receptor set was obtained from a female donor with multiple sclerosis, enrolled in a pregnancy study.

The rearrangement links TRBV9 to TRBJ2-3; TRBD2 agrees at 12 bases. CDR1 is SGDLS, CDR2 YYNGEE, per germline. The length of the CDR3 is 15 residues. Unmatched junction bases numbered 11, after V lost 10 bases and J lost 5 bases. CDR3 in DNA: TGTGCCTTTTCACGACTAGCGGGAGTTAAAGATACGCAGTATTTT. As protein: CAFSRLAGVKDTQYF.

The CDR3 reads CASSLGVSGYSYEQYF. As DNA, the CDR3 is TGTGCCAGCAGCTTAGGGGTTAGCGGGTACTCCTACGAGCAGTACTTC. The V call is TRBV13, the J call TRBJ2-7, with 7 bases that match TRBD2. The CDR3 consists of 16 residues. The trim removed 0 bases at V and 0 bases at J, leaving 5 bases unmatched. Germline V CDR1 and CDR2: PRHDT, FYEKMQ (reference sequence).

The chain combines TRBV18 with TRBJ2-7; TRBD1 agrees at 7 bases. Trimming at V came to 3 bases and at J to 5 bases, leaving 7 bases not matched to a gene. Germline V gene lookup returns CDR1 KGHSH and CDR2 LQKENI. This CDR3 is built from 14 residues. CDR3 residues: CASSPPTGFHEQYF. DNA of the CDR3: TGTGCCAGCTCACCTCCGACAGGGTTCCACGAGCAGTACTTC.

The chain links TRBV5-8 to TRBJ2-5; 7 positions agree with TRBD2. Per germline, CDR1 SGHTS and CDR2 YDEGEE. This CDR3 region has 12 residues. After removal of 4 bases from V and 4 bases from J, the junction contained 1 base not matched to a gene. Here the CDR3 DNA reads TGTGCCAGCAGCCGGGAGGTAGAGACCCAGTACTTC. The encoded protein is CASSREVETQYF.

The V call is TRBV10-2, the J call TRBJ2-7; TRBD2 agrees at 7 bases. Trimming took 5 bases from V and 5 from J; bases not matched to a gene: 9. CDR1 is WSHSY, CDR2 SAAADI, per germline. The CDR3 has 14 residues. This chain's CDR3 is CASSRGGSFDEQYF. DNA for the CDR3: TGCGCCAGCAGTAGAGGCGGGAGTTTCGACGAGCAGTACTTC.

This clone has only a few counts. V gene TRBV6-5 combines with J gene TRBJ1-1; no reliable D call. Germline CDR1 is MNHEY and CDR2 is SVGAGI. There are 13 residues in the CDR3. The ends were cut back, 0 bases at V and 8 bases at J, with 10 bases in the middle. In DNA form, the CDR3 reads TGTGCCAGCAGTTACTCGGTCACCCTAGAAGCTTTCTTT. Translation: CASSYSVTLEAFF.

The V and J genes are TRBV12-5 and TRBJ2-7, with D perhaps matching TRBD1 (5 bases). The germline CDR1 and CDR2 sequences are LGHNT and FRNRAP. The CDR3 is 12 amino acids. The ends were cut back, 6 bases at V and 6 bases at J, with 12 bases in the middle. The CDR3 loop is CASGPGWAEQYF. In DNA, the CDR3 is TGTGCTAGTGGCCCAGGGTGGGCCGAGCAGTACTTC.

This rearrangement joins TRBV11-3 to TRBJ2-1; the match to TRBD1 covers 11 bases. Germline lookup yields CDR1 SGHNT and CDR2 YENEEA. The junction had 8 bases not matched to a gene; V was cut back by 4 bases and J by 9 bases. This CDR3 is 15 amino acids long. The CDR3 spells CASSSRDRGGIEQFF. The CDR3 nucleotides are TGTGCCAGCAGCTCCCGGGACAGGGGGGGAATTGAGCAGTTCTTC.

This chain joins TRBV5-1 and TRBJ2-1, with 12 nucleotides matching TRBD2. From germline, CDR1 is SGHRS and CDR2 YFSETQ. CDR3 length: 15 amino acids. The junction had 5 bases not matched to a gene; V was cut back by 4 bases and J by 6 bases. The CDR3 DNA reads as TGCGCCAGCAGCGCGACTAGCGGGAGAAGCAATGAGCAGTTCTTC. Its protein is CASSATSGRSNEQFF.

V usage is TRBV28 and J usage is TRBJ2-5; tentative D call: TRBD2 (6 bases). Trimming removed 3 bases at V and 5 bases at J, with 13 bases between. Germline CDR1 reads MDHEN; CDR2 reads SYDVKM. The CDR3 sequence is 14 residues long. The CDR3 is CASSFGGAYETQYF. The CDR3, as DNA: TGTGCCAGCAGTTTTGGAGGGGCTTACGAGACCCAGTACTTC. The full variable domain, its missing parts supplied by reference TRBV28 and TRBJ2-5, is DVKVTQSSRYLVKRTGEKVFLECVQDMDHENMFWYRQDPGLGLRLIYFSYDVKMKEKGDIPEGYSVSREKKERFSLILESASTNQTSMYLCASSFGGAYETQYFGPGTRLLVL.

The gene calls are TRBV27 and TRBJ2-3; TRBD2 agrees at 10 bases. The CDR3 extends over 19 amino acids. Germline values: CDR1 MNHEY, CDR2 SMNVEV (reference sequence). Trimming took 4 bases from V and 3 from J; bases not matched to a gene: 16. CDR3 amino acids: CASSSTGASGRTRTDTQYF. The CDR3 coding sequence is TGTGCCAGCAGTTCTACCGGGGCTAGCGGGAGAACCAGAACAGATACGCAGTATTTT.

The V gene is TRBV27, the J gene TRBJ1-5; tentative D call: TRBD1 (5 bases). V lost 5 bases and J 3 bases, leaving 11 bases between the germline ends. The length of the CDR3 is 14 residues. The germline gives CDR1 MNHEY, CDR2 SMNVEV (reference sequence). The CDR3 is CASSEPGFNQPQHF. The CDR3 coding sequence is TGTGCCAGCAGTGAACCAGGGTTCAATCAGCCCCAGCATTTT.

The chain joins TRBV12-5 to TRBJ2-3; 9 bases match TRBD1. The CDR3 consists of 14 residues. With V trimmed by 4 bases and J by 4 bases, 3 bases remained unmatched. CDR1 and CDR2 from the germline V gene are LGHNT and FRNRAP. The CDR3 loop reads CASGSGQGADTQYF. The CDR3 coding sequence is TGTGCTAGTGGTTCGGGACAGGGCGCAGATACGCAGTATTTT.

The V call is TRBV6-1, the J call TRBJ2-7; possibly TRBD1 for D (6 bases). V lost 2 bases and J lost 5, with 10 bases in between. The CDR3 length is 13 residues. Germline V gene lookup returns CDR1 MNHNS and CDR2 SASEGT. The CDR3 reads CASSEIRGNEQYF. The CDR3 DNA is TGTGCCAGCAGTGAAATTAGGGGGAACGAGCAGTACTTC.

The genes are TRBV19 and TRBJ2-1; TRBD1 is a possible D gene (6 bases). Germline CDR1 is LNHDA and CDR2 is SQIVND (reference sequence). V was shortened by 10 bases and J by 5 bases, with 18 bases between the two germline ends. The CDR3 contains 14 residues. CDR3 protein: CATRPGASNNEQFF. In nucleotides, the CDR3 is TGTGCCACCCGCCCAGGGGCAAGCAACAATGAGCAGTTCTTC. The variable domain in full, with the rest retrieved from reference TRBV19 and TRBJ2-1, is DGGITQSPKYLFRKEGQNVTLSCEQNLNHDAMYWYRQDPGQGLRLIYYSQIVNDFQKGDIAEGYSVSREKKESFPLTVTSAQKNPTAFYLCATRPGASNNEQFFGPGTRLTVL.

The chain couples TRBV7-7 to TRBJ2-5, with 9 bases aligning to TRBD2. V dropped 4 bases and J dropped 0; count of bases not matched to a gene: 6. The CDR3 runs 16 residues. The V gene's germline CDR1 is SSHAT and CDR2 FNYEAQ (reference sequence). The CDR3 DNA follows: TGTGCCAGCAGCTCCGGACTAGCGCCCCACCAAGAGACCCAGTACTTC. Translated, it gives CASSSGLAPHQETQYF.

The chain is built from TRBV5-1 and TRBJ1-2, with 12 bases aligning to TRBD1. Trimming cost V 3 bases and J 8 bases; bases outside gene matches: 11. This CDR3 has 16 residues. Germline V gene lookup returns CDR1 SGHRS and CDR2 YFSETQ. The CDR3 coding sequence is TGCGCCAGCAGCTGGGGCCCGGGACAGGGGGCGGAAGGCTACACCTTC. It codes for CASSWGPGQGAEGYTF.

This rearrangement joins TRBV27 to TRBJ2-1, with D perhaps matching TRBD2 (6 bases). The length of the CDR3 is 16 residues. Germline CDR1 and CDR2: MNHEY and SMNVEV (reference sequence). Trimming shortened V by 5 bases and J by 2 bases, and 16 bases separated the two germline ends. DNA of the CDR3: TGTGCCAGCAGTGCGGGACGGCTCTCGGCCTACAATGAGCAGTTCTTC. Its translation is CASSAGRLSAYNEQFF.

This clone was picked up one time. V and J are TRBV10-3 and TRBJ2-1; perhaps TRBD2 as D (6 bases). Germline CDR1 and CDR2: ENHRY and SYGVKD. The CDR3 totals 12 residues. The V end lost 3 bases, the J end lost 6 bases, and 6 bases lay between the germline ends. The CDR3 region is CAISDGGNEQFF. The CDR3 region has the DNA TGTGCCATCAGTGACGGGGGCAATGAGCAGTTCTTC.

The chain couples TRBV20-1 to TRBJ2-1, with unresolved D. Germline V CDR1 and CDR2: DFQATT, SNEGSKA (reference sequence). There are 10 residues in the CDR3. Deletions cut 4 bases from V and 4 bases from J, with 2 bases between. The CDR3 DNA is TGCAGTGCTATATACAATGAGCAGTTCTTC. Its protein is CSAIYNEQFF.

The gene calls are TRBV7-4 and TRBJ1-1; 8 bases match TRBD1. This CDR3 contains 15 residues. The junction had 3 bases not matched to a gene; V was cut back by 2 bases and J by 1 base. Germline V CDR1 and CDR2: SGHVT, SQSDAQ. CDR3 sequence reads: CASSLRDRGNTEAFF. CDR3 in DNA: TGTGCCAGCAGCTTACGAGACAGGGGGAACACTGAAGCTTTCTTT.

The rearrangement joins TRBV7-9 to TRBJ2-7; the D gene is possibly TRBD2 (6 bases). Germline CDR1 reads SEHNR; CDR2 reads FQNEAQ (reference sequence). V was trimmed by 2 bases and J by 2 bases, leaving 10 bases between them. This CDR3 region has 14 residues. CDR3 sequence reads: CASSLFAGPYEQYF. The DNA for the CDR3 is TGTGCCAGCAGCTTATTCGCGGGGCCCTACGAGCAGTACTTC.

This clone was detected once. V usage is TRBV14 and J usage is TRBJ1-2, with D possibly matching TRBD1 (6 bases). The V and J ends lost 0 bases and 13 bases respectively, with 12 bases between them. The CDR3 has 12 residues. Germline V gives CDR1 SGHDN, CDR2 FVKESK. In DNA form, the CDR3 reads TGTGCCAGCAGCCAAGAATCTGGGACATGCACCTTC. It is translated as CASSQESGTCTF.

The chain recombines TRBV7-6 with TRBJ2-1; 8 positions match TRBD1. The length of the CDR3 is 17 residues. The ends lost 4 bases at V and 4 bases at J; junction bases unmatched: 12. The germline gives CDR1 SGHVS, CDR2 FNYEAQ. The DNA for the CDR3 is TGTGCCAGCAGCTATTCTACCGGGGGACAGGCATACAATGAGCAGTTCTTC. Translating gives CASSYSTGGQAYNEQFF.

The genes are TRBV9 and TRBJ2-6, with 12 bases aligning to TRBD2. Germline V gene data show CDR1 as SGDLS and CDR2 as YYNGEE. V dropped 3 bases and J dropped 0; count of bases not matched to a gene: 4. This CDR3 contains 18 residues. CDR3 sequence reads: CASSAPSGRASGANVLTF. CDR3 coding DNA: TGTGCCAGCAGCGCCCCTAGCGGGAGGGCCTCTGGGGCCAACGTCCTGACTTTC.

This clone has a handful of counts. CDR3 sequence: CASSDSASVGEQFF. The CDR3 nucleotides are TGTGCCAGCAGTGACTCGGCTAGCGTAGGTGAGCAGTTCTTC. This sequence joins TRBV6-4 and TRBJ2-1; possibly TRBD2 for D (6 bases). Germline assignment: CDR1 MRHNA and CDR2 SNTAGT. V gave up 0 bases and J gave up 9 bases, with 12 bases separating them. CDR3 length: 14 residues.

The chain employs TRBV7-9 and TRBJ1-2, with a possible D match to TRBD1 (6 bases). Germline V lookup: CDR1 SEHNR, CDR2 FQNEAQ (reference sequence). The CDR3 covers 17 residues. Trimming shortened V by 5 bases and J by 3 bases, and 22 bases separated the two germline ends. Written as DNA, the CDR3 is TGTGCCAGCAGCAAACCCGGACAGCCCCTAAGGGACTATGGCTACACCTTC. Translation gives CASSKPGQPLRDYGYTF.

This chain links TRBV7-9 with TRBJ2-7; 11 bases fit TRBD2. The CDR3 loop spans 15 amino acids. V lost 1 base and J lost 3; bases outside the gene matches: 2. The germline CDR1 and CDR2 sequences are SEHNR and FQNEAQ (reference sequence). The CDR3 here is CASSLEGLAVYEQYF. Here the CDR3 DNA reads TGTGCCAGCAGCTTAGAGGGACTAGCGGTCTACGAGCAGTACTTC.

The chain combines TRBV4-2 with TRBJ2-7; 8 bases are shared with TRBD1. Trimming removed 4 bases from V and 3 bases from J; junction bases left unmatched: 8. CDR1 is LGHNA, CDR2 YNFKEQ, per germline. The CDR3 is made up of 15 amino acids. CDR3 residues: CASSPDRALYYEQYF. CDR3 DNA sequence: TGTGCCAGCAGCCCGGACAGGGCCCTCTACTACGAGCAGTACTTC.

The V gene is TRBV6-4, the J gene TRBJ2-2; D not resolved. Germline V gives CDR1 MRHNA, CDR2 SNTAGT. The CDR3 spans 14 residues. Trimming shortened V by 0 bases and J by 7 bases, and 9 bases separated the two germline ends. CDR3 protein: CASSDSAESGELFF. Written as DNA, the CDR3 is TGTGCCAGCAGTGACTCGGCGGAGAGCGGGGAGCTGTTTTTT.

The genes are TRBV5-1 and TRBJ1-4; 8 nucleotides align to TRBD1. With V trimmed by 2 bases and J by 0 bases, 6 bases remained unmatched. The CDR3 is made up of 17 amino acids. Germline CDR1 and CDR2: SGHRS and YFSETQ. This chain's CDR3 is CASSFGQGPATNEKLFF. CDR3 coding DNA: TGCGCCAGCAGCTTCGGACAGGGTCCTGCAACTAATGAAAAACTGTTTTTT.

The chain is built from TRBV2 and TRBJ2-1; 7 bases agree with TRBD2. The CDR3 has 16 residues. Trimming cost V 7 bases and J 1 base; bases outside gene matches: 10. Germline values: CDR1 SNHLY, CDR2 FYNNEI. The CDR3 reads CASTQALAESYNEQFF. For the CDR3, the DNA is TGTGCCAGCACCCAAGCCCTAGCGGAGTCCTACAATGAGCAGTTCTTC.